The 24 T cell receptor beta chains below come from one sample, sequenced in a study of OX40 agonist ivuxolimab in advanced cancers. Data came from immunoSEQ multiplex PCR; TCRdb stores just in-frame clones and leaves some out. This table has more than 65,000 clones, around 85% appearing once. Sequences were derived from CD4+ or CD8+ T cells sorted from blood, sampled in a trial of the OX40 agonist ivuxolimab. These receptors all stem from an adult with an advanced solid tumor such as melanoma, head and neck, liver or kidney cancer.

Only a few counts were recorded for this clone. The gene calls are TRBV7-9 and TRBJ2-2, with D possibly TRBD1 on 5 matching bases. The CDR3 has 16 amino acids. Trimming took off 0 bases at V and 3 bases at J, with 11 bases between the two ends. Looked up from germline, CDR1 is SEHNR and CDR2 is FQNEAQ (reference sequence). The DNA of the CDR3 is TGTGCCAGCAGCTTAGCGTTCAGGGTCCACACCGGGGAGCTGTTTTTT. This codes for CASSLAFRVHTGELFF.

The V gene is TRBV19, the J gene TRBJ2-4, with D maybe TRBD1 (6 bases). In germline, CDR1 is LNHDA, CDR2 SQIVND (reference sequence). Trimming stripped 5 bases from V and 3 bases from J, with 11 bases between. The length of the CDR3 is 14 residues. The CDR3 spells CASSSPGDKNIQYF. In DNA form, the CDR3 reads TGTGCCAGTAGTTCCCCAGGGGACAAAAACATTCAGTACTTC.

The genes are TRBV4-2 and TRBJ2-3; TRBD2 agrees at 13 bases. V shed 4 bases and J 2 bases; nucleotides not matched to a gene: 3. This CDR3 contains 16 residues. Germline lookup yields CDR1 LGHNA and CDR2 YNFKEQ. The CDR3 loop reads CASSRGTSGNTDTQYF. In DNA form, the CDR3 reads TGTGCCAGCAGCCGGGGGACTAGCGGGAACACAGATACGCAGTATTTT.

The chain has TRBV21-1 and TRBJ1-1. TRBV21-1 is noted as a pseudogene. This CDR3 contains 17 residues. The CDR3 sequence is CASSARGRRSLNTEAFF. In nucleotides, the CDR3 is TGTGCCAGCAGCGCCCGGGGCAGGCGATCCTTAAACACTGAAGCTTTCTTT.

This chain uses TRBV2 with TRBJ2-7, with D unclear. The CDR3 loop spans 14 amino acids. Trimming stripped 6 bases from V and 2 bases from J, with 14 bases between. CDR1 is SNHLY and CDR2 is FYNNEI in the germline V gene. DNA for the CDR3: TGTGCCAGCAGGGCGACACTAACAACCTACGAGCAGTACTTC. Amino acids: CASRATLTTYEQYF.

CDR3 nucleotide sequence: TGTGCCTGCCACAGGGTGCCCTATGGCTACACCTTC. Translating gives CACHRVPYGYTF. The chain couples TRBV6-6 to TRBJ1-2, with D possibly TRBD1 on 6 matching bases. V was trimmed by 11 bases and J by 4 bases, leaving 14 bases between them. The germline CDR1 and CDR2 sequences are MNHNY and SVGAGI (reference sequence). CDR3 length: 12 amino acids.

V gene TRBV21-1 combines with J gene TRBJ1-1. TRBV21-1 is reported as a pseudogene. The CDR3 sequence is 14 residues long. In nucleotides, the CDR3 is TGTGCCAGCAGCAAAGTAGATGGAAACACTGAAGCTTTCTTT. It specifies CASSKVDGNTEAFF.

The chain joins TRBV7-2 to TRBJ2-6; tentative D call: TRBD2 (5 bases). The CDR3 consists of 18 residues. CDR1 and CDR2 from the germline V gene are SGHTA and FQGNSA. V was shortened by 1 base and J by 1 base, with 14 bases between the two germline ends. DNA of the CDR3: TGTGCCAGCAGCTTAGGAGTGACGCGGAGGTCTGGGGCCAACGTCCTGACTTTC. Amino acid sequence: CASSLGVTRRSGANVLTF.

The V and J genes are TRBV2 and TRBJ1-1; perhaps TRBD1 as D (5 bases). V lost 9 bases to trimming and J lost 4 bases, with 12 bases between them. CDR3 length: 12 residues. Germline CDR1 reads SNHLY; CDR2 reads FYNNEI. The CDR3: CASRSGPTEAFF. In DNA, the CDR3 is TGTGCCAGTCGGTCAGGGCCCACTGAAGCTTTCTTT.

The V call is TRBV6-1, the J call TRBJ1-1; D may be TRBD1 (6 bases). CDR3 length: 13 residues. Germline V gives CDR1 MNHNS, CDR2 SASEGT. The V end was cut by 6 bases, the J end by 8 bases, with 16 bases between. The CDR3 nucleotides are TGTGCCAGCAGAACCACAGGGTTCGGGGAAGCTTTCTTT. This encodes CASRTTGFGEAFF.

The chain carries TRBV5-1 and TRBJ2-7, with TRBD1 as a possible D gene (6 bases). The germline V gene has CDR1 SGHRS and CDR2 YFSETQ. The CDR3 totals 13 residues. Trimming removed 5 bases from V and 3 bases from J, with 12 bases in between. CDR3 sequence: CASSRGHIYEQYF. DNA of the CDR3: TGCGCCAGCAGTCGGGGACACATCTACGAGCAGTACTTC. The variable domain in full, completed from reference TRBV5-1 and TRBJ2-7, reads KAGVTQTPRYLIKTRGQQVTLSCSPISGHRSVSWYQQTPGQGLQFLFEYFSETQRNKGNFPGRFSGRQFSNSRSEMNVSTLELGDSALYLCASSRGHIYEQYFGPGTRLTVT.

The chain uses TRBV6-4 and TRBJ2-4; tentative D call: TRBD1 (6 bases). Germline V lookup: CDR1 MRHNA, CDR2 SNTAGT. This CDR3 region has 14 residues. V was clipped by 6 bases and J by 2 bases, with 11 bases between them. For the CDR3, the DNA is TGTGCCAGCAGGGGACACGTTACCAAAAACATTCAGTACTTC. Protein: CASRGHVTKNIQYF.

The V and J genes are TRBV19 and TRBJ2-7; D is undetermined. This CDR3 contains 11 residues. Trimming stripped 3 bases from V and 4 bases from J, with 4 bases between. Germline V gives CDR1 LNHDA, CDR2 SQIVND (reference sequence). The CDR3 DNA reads TGTGCCAGTAGTATGGGGTACGAGCAGTACTTC. Translation: CASSMGYEQYF.

This clone was seen just once. The CDR3 sequence: CASSLLAGGPGLTDTQYF. The CDR3 bases are TGTGCCAGCAGCTTACTAGCGGGAGGGCCAGGACTTACAGATACGCAGTATTTT. The chain uses TRBV5-5 and TRBJ2-3; 13 bases agree with TRBD2. V lost 2 bases, J lost 3 bases, and 9 bases stayed unmatched. The CDR3 is 18 amino acids. Germline V CDR1 and CDR2: SGHKS, YYEKEE (reference sequence).

The V gene is TRBV19, the J gene TRBJ2-7; TRBD1 agrees at 7 bases. The CDR3 has 14 residues. J lost 6 bases, V lost 4 bases, and 9 bases had no gene match. CDR1 is LNHDA, CDR2 SQIVND, per germline (reference sequence). The DNA of the CDR3 is TGTGCCAGTAGTACGACAGGGTTACGTGCCGAGCAGTACTTC. As protein: CASSTTGLRAEQYF.

The chain uses TRBV28 and TRBJ1-2; 8 positions agree with TRBD1. Germline CDR1 MDHEN, CDR2 SYDVKM. J gave up 2 bases and V 5 bases, and 4 bases lay outside the gene matches. This CDR3 comprises 14 residues. Here the CDR3 reads CASSVGQGNYGYTF. In DNA, the CDR3 is TGTGCCAGCAGTGTCGGACAGGGAAACTATGGCTACACCTTC.

J is TRBJ1-6 and V is TRBV5-1; 7 bases are shared with TRBD1. Trimming took 4 bases from V and 1 from J; bases not matched to a gene: 2. The germline V gene encodes CDR1 SGHRS and CDR2 YFSETQ. The length of the CDR3 is 15 residues. In DNA form, the CDR3 reads TGCGCCAGCAGCCCGGGACAGTCCTATAATTCACCCCTCCACTTT. Protein sequence: CASSPGQSYNSPLHF.

The J gene is TRBJ1-3, the V gene TRBV30; TRBD1 might be the D (5 bases). The germline V gene encodes CDR1 GTSNPN and CDR2 SVGIG (reference sequence). The CDR3 loop spans 14 amino acids. V was trimmed by 2 bases and J by 6 bases, leaving 14 bases between them. The CDR3 reads CAWSRKGQENTIYF. CDR3 sequence (DNA): TGTGCCTGGAGTAGGAAGGGGCAGGAAAACACCATATATTTT.

The CDR3, as DNA: TGTGCCAGCAAAAGGACTAGCGGGGTCTACGAGCAGTACTTC. The encoded protein is CASKRTSGVYEQYF. The chain recombines TRBV6-5 with TRBJ2-7; 12 bases agree with TRBD2. This CDR3 has 14 residues. Germline CDR1 and CDR2: MNHEY and SVGAGI. With 7 bases clipped from V and 3 bases from J, the junction kept 4 bases outside the gene matches.

This chain uses TRBV11-1 with TRBJ2-7, with D possibly being TRBD1 or TRBD2 (5 bases each). CDR1 is SGHAT and CDR2 is FQDESV in the germline V gene (reference sequence). The germline V and J ends were trimmed by 4 bases and 3 bases, with 7 bases remaining between them. The CDR3 extends over 12 amino acids. This chain's CDR3 is CASSWDGYEQYF. In nucleotides, the CDR3 is TGTGCCAGCAGCTGGGACGGCTACGAGCAGTACTTC.

The chain has TRBV11-3 and TRBJ1-2; TRBD1 matches at 10 bases. V shed 6 bases and J 2 bases; nucleotides not matched to a gene: 9. Germline V gene sequence: CDR1 SGHNT, CDR2 YENEEA. The length of the CDR3 is 16 residues. CDR3 sequence: CASRLGGTGANYGYTF. The CDR3 DNA follows: TGTGCCAGCAGACTCGGTGGGACAGGGGCGAACTATGGCTACACCTTC.

This chain uses TRBV19 with TRBJ2-3; D gene ambiguous. The ends were cut back, 3 bases at V and 6 bases at J, with 16 bases in the middle. This CDR3 region has 15 residues. Germline V CDR1 and CDR2: LNHDA, SQIVND (reference sequence). The CDR3 DNA sequence: TGTGCCAGTAGTATGCCGCTACTCTCTGGCGATACGCAGTATTTT. The encoded protein is CASSMPLLSGDTQYF.

V gene TRBV7-9 combines with J gene TRBJ2-3; possibly TRBD2 for D (5 bases). The CDR3 covers 15 residues. Trimming removed 5 bases at V and 6 bases at J, with 18 bases between. Germline loops: CDR1 SEHNR, CDR2 FQNEAQ (reference sequence). This CDR3 is CASSPRAALRDTQYF. CDR3 bases: TGTGCCAGCAGCCCCCGAGCGGCCTTACGGGATACGCAGTATTTT. Using reference TRBV7-9 and TRBJ2-3 for the parts outside the CDR3, the full variable domain is DTGVSQNPRHKITKRGQNVTFRCDPISEHNRLYWYRQTLGQGPEFLTYFQNEAQLEKSRLLSDRFSAERPKGSFSTLEIQRTEQGDSAMYLCASSPRAALRDTQYFGPGTRLTVL.

The rearrangement uses TRBV11-3 and TRBJ2-1, with 11 bases lining up with TRBD2. J was trimmed by 5 bases and V by 5 bases; bases with no gene match: 11. CDR3 length: 17 residues. Germline V gene data show CDR1 as SGHNT and CDR2 as YENEEA. In DNA form, the CDR3 reads TGTGCCAGCAGCGGATGGCCCGGGACTAGCGGAGACAATGAGCAGTTCTTC. Translated, it gives CASSGWPGTSGDNEQFF. The full variable domain, its missing parts supplied by reference TRBV11-3 and TRBJ2-1, is EAGVVQSPRYKIIEKKQPVAFWCNPISGHNTLYWYLQNLGQGPELLIRYENEEAVDDSQLPKDRFSAERLKGVDSTLKIQPAELGDSAVYLCASSGWPGTSGDNEQFFGPGTRLTVL.